The T cell receptor beta chain under discussion was sequenced for a study of T cell responses to AZD1222 COVID-19 vaccine. General study results and limits: Mostly white British, mostly female donors; authors suggested clonal diversity may be underestimated. Spike-specific TCR depth and breadth grew after two AZD1222 doses.

This CDR3 region has 17 residues. Per germline, CDR1 MNHNS and CDR2 SASEGT. Trimming left V 0 bases short and J 8 bases short, with 20 bases between. Measured with immunoSEQ multiplex PCR; TCRdb has only the in-frame clones, and not every one. The repertoire holds 90,000 or so clones, 80% to 90% seen once, with under 20% in the top ten. As concerns this clone: Its antigen is unidentified.

The chain links TRBV6-1 to TRBJ1-3; D is unclear. Sequenced here: peripheral blood, sampled on day 0 of AZD1222 vaccination. The receptor comes from an adult in good health. For the CDR3, the DNA is TGTGCCAGCAGTGAAGCGTTCAGCCACAACGTTCGAGACACCATATATTTT. Its protein is CASSEAFSHNVRDTIYF.